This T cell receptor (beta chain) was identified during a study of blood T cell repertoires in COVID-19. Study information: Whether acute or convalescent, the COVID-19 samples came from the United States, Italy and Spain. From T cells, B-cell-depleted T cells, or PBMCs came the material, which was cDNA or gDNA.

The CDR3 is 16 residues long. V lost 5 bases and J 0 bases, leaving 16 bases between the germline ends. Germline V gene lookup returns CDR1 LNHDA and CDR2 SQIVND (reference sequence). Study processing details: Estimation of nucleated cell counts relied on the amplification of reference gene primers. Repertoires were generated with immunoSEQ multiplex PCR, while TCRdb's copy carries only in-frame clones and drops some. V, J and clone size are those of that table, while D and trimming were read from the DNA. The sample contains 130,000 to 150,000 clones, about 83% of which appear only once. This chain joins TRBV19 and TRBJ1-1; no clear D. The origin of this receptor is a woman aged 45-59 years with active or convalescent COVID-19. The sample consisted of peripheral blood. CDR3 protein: CASSEGRLVLNTEAFF. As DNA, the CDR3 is TGTGCCAGTAGTGAGGGAAGGCTAGTCCTGAACACTGAAGCTTTCTTT. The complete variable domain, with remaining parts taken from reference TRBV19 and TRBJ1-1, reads DGGITQSPKYLFRKEGQNVTLSCEQNLNHDAMYWYRQDPGQGLRLIYYSQIVNDFQKGDIAEGYSVSREKKESFPLTVTSAQKNPTAFYLCASSEGRLVLNTEAFFGQGTRLTVV.